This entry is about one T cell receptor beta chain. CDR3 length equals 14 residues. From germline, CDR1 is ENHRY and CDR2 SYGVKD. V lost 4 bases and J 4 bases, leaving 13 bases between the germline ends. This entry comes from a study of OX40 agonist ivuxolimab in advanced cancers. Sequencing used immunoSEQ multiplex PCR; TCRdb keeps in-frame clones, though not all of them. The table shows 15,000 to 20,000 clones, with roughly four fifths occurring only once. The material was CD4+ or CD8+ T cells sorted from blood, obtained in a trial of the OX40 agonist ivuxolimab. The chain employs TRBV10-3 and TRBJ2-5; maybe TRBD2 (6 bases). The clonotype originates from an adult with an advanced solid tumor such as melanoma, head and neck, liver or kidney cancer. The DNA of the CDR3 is TGTGCCATCAGTGGGTCTAGCGTGGGAGAGACCCAGTACTTC. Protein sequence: CAISGSSVGETQYF.